This TCR beta chain emerged from a study of T cell changes during pregnancy in multiple sclerosis. Some clones are missing from TCRdb's copy, which holds only in-frame ones; the method was immunoSEQ multiplex PCR. This sample has about 62,000 clones, with approximately 94% found just once. The source was CD8+ T cells from peripheral blood mononuclear cells, collected in the second trimester of pregnancy. The receptor was derived from a female donor with multiple sclerosis, enrolled in a pregnancy study.

DNA of the CDR3: TGTGCCAGCAGTTCAAACCGACAGGGTGGGCATCAGCCCCAGCATTTT. This codes for CASSSNRQGGHQPQHF. The V call is TRBV27, the J call TRBJ1-5, with 7 bases that match TRBD1. Germline V gives CDR1 MNHEY, CDR2 SMNVEV (reference sequence). There are 16 residues in the CDR3. Trimming removed 4 bases from V and 5 bases from J; junction bases left unmatched: 11.